This T cell receptor beta chain emerged from a study of Ad26.COV2.S vaccination and SARS-CoV-2 variants. Regarding treatment: 19 received Ad26.COV2.S at low or high dose, single or two shots; roughly five received placebo; per-sample allocation not given. Sampling was performed 63 days after the first vaccine or placebo injection. General study results and limits: Following vaccination, spike-specific CD8+ and CD4+ T cell responses reportedly exhibited substantial breadth.

As regards this clone: Antigen specificity is unknown.

Profiled with immunoSEQ multiplex PCR; TCRdb holds only in-frame clones, not every one. The sample holds 450,000 to 550,000 clones, roughly 89% seen once. The germline CDR1 and CDR2 sequences are PRHDT and FYEKMQ (reference sequence). The ends were cut back, 5 bases at V and 4 bases at J, with 18 bases in the middle. CDR3 length equals 15 residues. Sequenced here: peripheral blood, sampled in a trial of Ad26.COV2.S vaccine versus placebo. This clonotype was sampled from a person between 18 and 60 years old who received the Ad26.COV2.S COVID-19 vaccine or a placebo. V gene TRBV13 combines with J gene TRBJ2-7; weak D call: TRBD1 (7 bases). The CDR3, as DNA: TGTGCCAGCAGCCCCGGAGGAGGGGGCCTGTACGAGCAGTACGTC. It is translated as CASSPGGGGLYEQYV.